Below are 28 T cell receptor beta chains sequenced from a single sample in a study of control samples from healthy donors and cancer patients. Produced via immunoSEQ multiplex PCR; TCRdb's table is partial and in-frame only. The sample has 130,000 or so clones; roughly 90% are singletons. Sequenced input: blood. Receptors were obtained from a man in his fifties or sixties in good health.

The V gene is TRBV6-4, the J gene TRBJ1-6; D ambiguous. The CDR3 is 15 residues long. CDR1 MRHNA and CDR2 SNTAGT come from the germline V gene. Trimming removed 7 bases at V and 7 bases at J, with 17 bases between. This CDR3 reads CASTGRWVSNSPLHF. CDR3 DNA: TGTGCCAGCACCGGACGGTGGGTGTCGAATTCACCCCTCCACTTT.

V usage is TRBV2 and J usage is TRBJ2-3; D may be TRBD1 or TRBD2 (5 bases each). The germline gives CDR1 SNHLY, CDR2 FYNNEI. CDR3 size: 15 residues. V was trimmed by 8 bases and J by 0 bases, leaving 15 bases between them. CDR3 nucleotides: TGTGCCAGCGTTCGGAACCGGGACAGCACAGATACGCAGTATTTT. It yields the protein CASVRNRDSTDTQYF.

The chain recombines TRBV30 with TRBJ1-1; D unresolved. Germline CDR1 reads GTSNPN; CDR2 reads SVGIG (reference sequence). V lost 3 bases to trimming and J lost 4 bases, with 6 bases between them. This CDR3 is 11 amino acids long. The CDR3 coding sequence is TGTGCCTGGAGATTTAGCACTGAAGCTTTCTTT. Its translation is CAWRFSTEAFF.

The chain recombines TRBV5-1 with TRBJ2-3; D not certain. Looked up from germline, CDR1 is SGHRS and CDR2 is YFSETQ. This CDR3 comprises 12 residues. The V end was cut by 3 bases, the J end by 6 bases, with 8 bases between. In DNA, the CDR3 is TGCGCCAGCAGCTCAAAACGGGATACGCAGTATTTT. This encodes CASSSKRDTQYF.

This rearrangement joins TRBV7-3 to TRBJ1-3; possible D gene TRBD1, 6 bases. The CDR3 runs 16 residues. Germline CDR1 SGHTA, CDR2 FQGTGA. Trimming removed 1 base from V and 1 base from J, with 11 bases in between. The CDR3 sequence is CASSLMGRGSGNTIYF. As DNA, the CDR3 is TGTGCCAGCAGCTTAATGGGCAGGGGTTCTGGAAACACCATATATTTT.

This clone was observed a handful of times. The chain has TRBV5-1 and TRBJ2-3; no firm D call. Trimming took 1 base from V and 2 from J, leaving 8 bases between them. The CDR3 has 14 residues. The germline gives CDR1 SGHRS, CDR2 YFSETQ. The CDR3 DNA sequence: TGCGCCAGCAGCTTGTCCATGCTCACAGATACGCAGTATTTT. Its protein product is CASSLSMLTDTQYF. Drawing the rest from reference TRBV5-1 and TRBJ2-3, the complete variable domain is KAGVTQTPRYLIKTRGQQVTLSCSPISGHRSVSWYQQTPGQGLQFLFEYFSETQRNKGNFPGRFSGRQFSNSRSEMNVSTLELGDSALYLCASSLSMLTDTQYFGPGTRLTVL.

The chain combines TRBV5-5 with TRBJ2-2, with 9 nucleotides matching TRBD1. Germline lookup yields CDR1 SGHKS and CDR2 YYEKEE (reference sequence). With V trimmed by 7 bases and J by 4 bases, 11 bases remained unmatched. The CDR3 loop spans 16 amino acids. CDR3 sequence (DNA): TGTGCCAGCTTTCGAGTGTGGGACAGGGCCACCGGGGAGCTGTTTTTT. As protein: CASFRVWDRATGELFF.

The genes are TRBV7-9 and TRBJ2-7; 10 nucleotides align to TRBD2. V shed 1 base and J 0 bases; nucleotides not matched to a gene: 6. This CDR3 comprises 17 residues. Germline CDR1 SEHNR, CDR2 FQNEAQ (reference sequence). Here the CDR3 DNA reads TGTGCCAGCAGCTTAGAGACTAGCGGGCAGAGCTCCTACGAGCAGTACTTC. Translated, it gives CASSLETSGQSSYEQYF.

V is TRBV2 and J is TRBJ2-1, with 9 bases lining up with TRBD1. The CDR3 totals 13 residues. V was clipped by 6 bases and J by 9 bases; unmatched bases: 6. Germline V CDR1 and CDR2: SNHLY, FYNNEI. CDR3 nucleotide sequence: TGTGCCAGCAGCGGCACAGGGGGCAGTGAGCAGTTCTTC. Its protein product is CASSGTGGSEQFF.

V usage is TRBV18 and J usage is TRBJ1-6; weak D call: TRBD1 (6 bases). V was trimmed by 0 bases and J by 3 bases, leaving 9 bases between them. The germline V gene has CDR1 KGHSH and CDR2 LQKENI. This CDR3 contains 16 residues. The CDR3 loop is CASSPPDRGYNSPLHF. The CDR3 coding sequence is TGTGCCAGCTCACCACCGGACAGAGGCTATAATTCACCCCTCCACTTT.

This clone has just a few counts. The chain has TRBV6-5 and TRBJ2-2, with TRBD2 matching over 9 bases. This CDR3 is built from 15 residues. The V and J ends lost 6 bases and 1 base, in that order; junction bases with no gene match: 3. The germline V gene encodes CDR1 MNHEY and CDR2 SVGAGI. In nucleotides, the CDR3 is TGTGCCAGCAGATTACTAGCGGGGAACACCGGGGAGCTGTTTTTT. Amino acid sequence: CASRLLAGNTGELFF.

The chain recombines TRBV24-1 with TRBJ1-2, with 11 bases that match TRBD1. Germline CDR1 and CDR2: KGHDR and SFDVKD. The CDR3 consists of 15 residues. V was clipped by 4 bases and J by 7 bases; unmatched bases: 7. Written as DNA, the CDR3 is TGTGCCACCAGTGACCCAGGACAGGGGGCGGGTGGCTACACCTTC. This encodes CATSDPGQGAGGYTF.

The chain links TRBV18 to TRBJ2-3; TRBD1 aligns across 8 bases. V lost 5 bases, J lost 0 bases, and 7 bases stayed unmatched. Germline V gene sequence: CDR1 KGHSH, CDR2 LQKENI. The CDR3 covers 16 residues. DNA for the CDR3: TGTGCCAGCTCAACGGGGACAGGTGCTAGCACAGATACGCAGTATTTT. This encodes CASSTGTGASTDTQYF.

V is TRBV5-6 and J is TRBJ1-3; 7 bases are shared with TRBD1. The CDR3 is 15 amino acids. V lost 0 bases, J lost 2 bases, and 2 bases stayed unmatched. The V gene's germline CDR1 is SGHDT and CDR2 YYEEEE. CDR3 in DNA: TGTGCCAGCAGCTTGGGAACAGGGGCTGGAAACACCATATATTTT. It yields the protein CASSLGTGAGNTIYF. The complete variable domain, with remaining parts taken from reference TRBV5-6 and TRBJ1-3, reads DAGVTQSPTHLIKTRGQQVTLRCSPKSGHDTVSWYQQALGQGPQFIFQYYEEEERQRGNFPDRFSGHQFPNYSSELNVNALLLGDSALYLCASSLGTGAGNTIYFGEGSWLTVV.

The CDR3 nucleotides read TGTGCCAGCAGCAGAAGCCTCGGACAGTCAGATACGCAGTATTTT. It yields the protein CASSRSLGQSDTQYF. The chain carries TRBV7-9 and TRBJ2-3, with a weak D call TRBD1 (6 bases). This CDR3 contains 15 residues. Trimming shortened V by 5 bases and J by 4 bases, and 16 bases separated the two germline ends. The germline V gene has CDR1 SEHNR and CDR2 FQNEAQ (reference sequence). The full variable domain, in which reference TRBV7-9 and TRBJ2-3 provide the parts outside the CDR3, is DTGVSQNPRHKITKRGQNVTFRCDPISEHNRLYWYRQTLGQGPEFLTYFQNEAQLEKSRLLSDRFSAERPKGSFSTLEIQRTEQGDSAMYLCASSRSLGQSDTQYFGPGTRLTVL.

The rearrangement uses TRBV5-6 and TRBJ1-5; 9 positions match TRBD1. From germline, CDR1 is SGHDT and CDR2 YYEEEE. With V trimmed by 0 bases and J by 0 bases, 1 base remained unmatched. The length of the CDR3 is 16 residues. The CDR3 DNA is TGTGCCAGCAGCTTGGGGACAGGGGATAGCAATCAGCCCCAGCATTTT. Translating gives CASSLGTGDSNQPQHF.

In the case of this clone: One junction end does not reproduce the germline sequence, and a read error may be involved. The genes are TRBV5-1 and TRBJ2-7, with D possibly being TRBD1 (6 bases). The CDR3 covers 17 residues. Germline lookup yields CDR1 SGHRS and CDR2 YFSETQ. In nucleotides, the CDR3 is TGCGCCAGCAGCTTGGCTATTTCCCCGGACAGAGCCTACAAGCAGTACTTC. It specifies CASSLAISPDRAYKQYF.

This chain connects TRBV3-1 (or the pseudogene TRBV3-2) to TRBJ1-2; no firm D call. Trimming removed 3 bases from V and 4 bases from J, with 9 bases in between. CDR1 LGHDT and CDR2 YNNKEL come from the germline V gene (reference sequence). CDR3 size: 13 residues. In DNA form, the CDR3 reads TGTGCCAGCAGCCAGAAGAGCCCCTATGGCTACACCTTC. It translates to CASSQKSPYGYTF.

The chain has TRBV4-1 and TRBJ2-2; D is ambiguous. Looked up from germline, CDR1 is MGHRA and CDR2 is YSYEKL. The CDR3 runs to 13 residues. V was cut by 3 bases and J by 0 bases, with 2 bases left in between. DNA for the CDR3: TGCGCCAGCAGCCATTCGAACACCGGGGAGCTGTTTTTT. Protein product: CASSHSNTGELFF.

The chain uses TRBV18 and TRBJ1-1; TRBD1 matches 7 bases. CDR1 is KGHSH, CDR2 LQKENI, per germline. This CDR3 region has 17 residues. The J segment lost 11 bases and the V segment lost 0 bases, leaving 18 bases of the junction unmatched. Written as DNA, the CDR3 is TGTGCCAGCTCACCACCCGGGAACCGGGACAGAAATAGAGGGGCTTTCTTT. Protein product: CASSPPGNRDRNRGAFF.

This chain links TRBV4-1 with TRBJ1-5; D is unresolved. The CDR3 runs to 16 residues. Germline CDR1 MGHRA, CDR2 YSYEKL. V was shortened by 0 bases and J by 6 bases, with 15 bases between the two germline ends. CDR3 residues: CASSQDYRGIRQPQHF. The CDR3 DNA sequence: TGCGCCAGCAGCCAAGATTATCGAGGGATTCGTCAGCCCCAGCATTTT.

The chain joins TRBV18 to TRBJ1-2; D is ambiguous. The CDR3 is 14 amino acids. V lost 3 bases, J lost 8 bases, and 16 bases lay in between. CDR1 and CDR2 (germline): KGHSH, LQKENI. CDR3 region: CASSPAGSIIGYTF. The CDR3 DNA reads TGTGCCAGCTCACCGGCAGGTTCGATTATCGGCTACACCTTC. The full variable domain, rest sourced from reference TRBV18 and TRBJ1-2, is NAGVMQNPRHLVRRRGQEARLRCSPMKGHSHVYWYRQLPEEGLKFMVYLQKENIIDESGMPKERFSAEFPKEGPSILRIQQVVRGDSAAYFCASSPAGSIIGYTFGSGTRLTVV.

The rearrangement uses TRBV3-1 (or the pseudogene TRBV3-2) and TRBJ1-5, with D perhaps TRBD1 (6 bases). The CDR3 extends over 13 amino acids. Per the germline V gene, CDR1 is LGHDT and CDR2 is YNNKEL (reference sequence). Trimming removed 5 bases from V and 4 bases from J, with 9 bases in between. The CDR3 DNA is TGTGCCAGCAGCTATCAGGGGAATCAGCCCCAGCATTTT. Protein: CASSYQGNQPQHF.

This chain joins TRBV6-6 and TRBJ1-5; D is uncertain. The ends were cut back, 4 bases at V and 5 bases at J, with 18 bases in the middle. The CDR3 totals 16 residues. From germline, CDR1 is MNHNY and CDR2 SVGAGI (reference sequence). The CDR3, as DNA: TGTGCCAGCAGTTCTCTATTGTGGGGTAGGTATCAGCCCCAGCATTTT. Translating gives CASSSLLWGRYQPQHF.

This CDR3 is CASTGQRTLGSQYF. The CDR3 region has the DNA TGTGCCAGTACTGGACAGAGGACACTGGGGTCGCAGTATTTT. The chain joins TRBV19 to TRBJ2-3; weak D call: TRBD1 (6 bases). Between the trimmed V and J ends, which lost 7 bases and 10 bases, there was a span of 21 bases. The CDR3 is made up of 14 amino acids. The germline V gene has CDR1 LNHDA and CDR2 SQIVND (reference sequence).

The CDR3 sequence: CASSIGLAFSLAGELFF. DNA of the CDR3: TGCGCCAGCAGCATCGGACTAGCGTTTTCCCTAGCAGGGGAGCTGTTTTTT. The chain links TRBV5-1 to TRBJ2-2, with TRBD2 identical over 9 bases. The CDR3 sequence is 17 residues long. The V and J ends lost 4 bases and 8 bases, in that order; junction bases with no gene match: 15. Germline CDR1 is SGHRS and CDR2 is YFSETQ.

CDR3 DNA: TGTGCCAGCAGTCTCCTCCCGAGTACATGGGGGGGCTACGAGCAGTACTTC. As protein: CASSLLPSTWGGYEQYF. V is TRBV6-6 and J is TRBJ2-7; 7 bases match TRBD2. Germline CDR1 is MNHNY and CDR2 is SVGAGI (reference sequence). Unmatched junction bases numbered 16, after V lost 5 bases and J lost 3 bases. CDR3 size: 17 residues.

The rearrangement uses TRBV4-1 and TRBJ1-2; D possibly corresponds to TRBD1 (5 bases). Trimming shortened V by 0 bases and J by 0 bases, and 14 bases separated the two germline ends. Germline V gene sequence: CDR1 MGHRA, CDR2 YSYEKL. The length of the CDR3 is 17 residues. Written as DNA, the CDR3 is TGCGCCAGCAGCCAAGAGGGGCACGGCCATACTAACTATGGCTACACCTTC. It encodes CASSQEGHGHTNYGYTF.